Presented here are 21 T cell receptor beta chains from one specimen sequenced in a study of CD8 T cells in Susac syndrome. Reverse transcription of 0.5 to 1 ug RNA was performed with random hexamers. TCRdb re-called the immunoSEQ multiplex PCR reads with MiXCR, one entry per CDR3 protein. The sample comprises roughly 140,000 distinct CDR3 sequences, 94% of which are singletons, and 0.25% to 0.3% rests with the top ten. Specimen: CD8+ T cells from PBMCs. The source of these receptors is a human donor in good health.

The V gene is TRBV29-1, the J gene TRBJ2-7; unclear D gene. The V gene lost 0 bases and the J gene lost 1 base, with 13 bases spanning the gap. Germline V gene data show CDR1 as SQVTM and CDR2 as ANQGSEA. The length of the CDR3 is 15 residues. The CDR3 loop reads CSVEDRSGSSYEQYF. In DNA, the CDR3 is TGCAGCGTTGAAGATCGTTCAGGCTCTTCCTACGAGCAGTACTTC.

The V call is TRBV7-8, the J call TRBJ2-1; 7 bases map to TRBD2. The CDR3 runs 16 residues. J gave up 8 bases and V 5 bases, and 15 bases lay outside the gene matches. The germline V gene encodes CDR1 SGHVS and CDR2 FQNEAQ. The CDR3 DNA reads as TGTGCCAGCAGCGCAGCAGGGCGGGAGTTGGCTTATGAGCAGTTCTTC. Encoded protein: CASSAAGRELAYEQFF.

This chain connects TRBV5-6 to TRBJ2-7; no definite D call. This CDR3 region has 13 residues. Trimming cost V 0 bases and J 5 bases, with 9 bases left between them. The germline V gene encodes CDR1 SGHDT and CDR2 YYEEEE. DNA of the CDR3: TGTGCCAGCAGCTTGGGAGATAGCAACGAGCAGTACTTC. Amino acid sequence: CASSLGDSNEQYF.

In nucleotides, the CDR3 is TGTGCCAGCAGTTTATACAGGGGCGATGAGCAGTTCTTC. This sequence encodes CASSLYRGDEQFF. This chain connects TRBV27 to TRBJ2-1, with 7 positions matching TRBD1. The CDR3 contains 13 residues. V was clipped by 1 base and J by 8 bases; unmatched bases: 2. In germline, CDR1 is MNHEY, CDR2 SMNVEV (reference sequence).

The chain employs TRBV7-9 and TRBJ2-2; the D gene could be TRBD1 or TRBD2 (5 bases each). CDR1 SEHNR and CDR2 FQNEAQ come from the germline V gene (reference sequence). The length of the CDR3 is 12 residues. V lost 10 bases and J 5 bases, leaving 11 bases between the germline ends. CDR3 sequence reads: CATRDVTGELFF. CDR3 DNA sequence: TGTGCCACCCGGGACGTAACCGGGGAGCTGTTTTTT.

The chain joins TRBV28 to TRBJ2-3; D gene unclear. The CDR3 totals 15 residues. The V end lost 0 bases, the J end lost 0 bases, and 7 bases lay between the germline ends. The V gene's germline CDR1 is MDHEN and CDR2 SYDVKM. The CDR3 loop is CASSLWGGSTDTQYF. DNA of the CDR3: TGTGCCAGCAGTTTATGGGGCGGTAGCACAGATACGCAGTATTTT.

This chain joins TRBV9 and TRBJ2-5; TRBD1 matches 9 bases. With 0 bases clipped from V and 1 base from J, the junction kept 1 base outside the gene matches. The CDR3 sequence is 15 residues long. The germline V gene has CDR1 SGDLS and CDR2 YYNGEE. In DNA form, the CDR3 reads TGTGCCAGCAGCGTAGAGGGACAGGGCCAAGAGACCCAGTACTTC. It yields the protein CASSVEGQGQETQYF.

The CDR3 DNA reads TGTGCCAGCAGTTTTGGGACAGGGGGCACAGATACGCAGTATTTT. Translating gives CASSFGTGGTDTQYF. V and J are TRBV27 and TRBJ2-3, with TRBD1 identical over 10 bases. The CDR3 has 15 residues. V was clipped by 3 bases and J by 1 base; unmatched bases: 1. Germline lookup yields CDR1 MNHEY and CDR2 SMNVEV (reference sequence).

This chain links TRBV29-1 with TRBJ1-2; D is unclear. The CDR3 runs to 11 residues. V gave up 6 bases and J gave up 3 bases, with 8 bases separating them. Per the germline V gene, CDR1 is SQVTM and CDR2 is ANQGSEA. The CDR3 DNA is TGCAGCGTGGCGGACCACTATGGCTACACCTTC. Translating it yields CSVADHYGYTF.

The chain recombines TRBV30 with TRBJ2-1; the D is unclear. V gave up 0 bases and J gave up 7 bases, with 7 bases separating them. The CDR3 spans 12 residues. The V gene's germline CDR1 is GTSNPN and CDR2 SVGIG (reference sequence). The DNA for the CDR3 is TGTGCCTGGAGTGTAGTTGGGAATGAGCAGTTCTTC. Residues: CAWSVVGNEQFF.

V gene TRBV7-9 combines with J gene TRBJ1-1; no firm D call. V lost 4 bases, J lost 5 bases, and 11 bases lay in between. CDR3 length: 13 residues. The V gene's germline CDR1 is SEHNR and CDR2 FQNEAQ (reference sequence). CDR3 nucleotide sequence: TGTGCCAGCAGCTCCCCCAGCGGGACTGAAGCTTTCTTT. Its protein product is CASSSPSGTEAFF.

This clonotype was detected once. The chain recombines TRBV2 with TRBJ1-1; no firm D call. V was pared by 6 bases and J by 2 bases, with 7 bases between. Germline lookup yields CDR1 SNHLY and CDR2 FYNNEI. There are 12 residues in the CDR3. In nucleotides, the CDR3 is TGTGCCAGCAGCCCATATAACACTGAAGCTTTCTTT. Translated, it gives CASSPYNTEAFF.

The chain recombines TRBV27 with TRBJ2-7; 8 positions match TRBD1. The CDR3 is 15 amino acids. CDR1 MNHEY and CDR2 SMNVEV come from the germline V gene (reference sequence). The ends lost 5 bases at V and 4 bases at J; junction bases unmatched: 10. CDR3 nucleotides: TGTGCCAGCAGTCACACCGGACAGGGCAGGTACGAGCAGTACTTC. It encodes CASSHTGQGRYEQYF.

The chain has TRBV12-3 or TRBV12-4 and TRBJ2-1; 12 positions agree with TRBD2. V shed 2 bases, J shed 4 bases, and the junction held 3 bases outside the gene matches. The CDR3 has 16 amino acids. This chain's CDR3 is CASSLRTSGTYNEQFF. Here the CDR3 DNA reads TGTGCCAGCAGTTTACGGACTAGCGGGACTTACAATGAGCAGTTCTTC.

V gene TRBV7-9 combines with J gene TRBJ2-5; unclear D gene. This CDR3 has 13 residues. Germline-derived CDR1 and CDR2 are SEHNR and FQNEAQ (reference sequence). The V and J ends lost 6 bases and 4 bases respectively, with 12 bases between them. This chain's CDR3 is CASSPIPRETQYF. The CDR3 nucleotides are TGTGCCAGCAGTCCAATACCTAGAGAGACCCAGTACTTC.

Only one count was recorded for this clonotype. The chain couples TRBV12-3 or TRBV12-4 to TRBJ2-1; D not resolved. CDR3 size: 12 residues. Trimming took 2 bases from V and 6 from J, leaving 5 bases between them. The CDR3 coding sequence is TGTGCCAGCAGTTTAAATCGCAATGAGCAGTTCTTC. Protein: CASSLNRNEQFF.

The chain is built from TRBV5-1 and TRBJ2-7; the match to TRBD2 covers 11 bases. The CDR3 is 15 amino acids. The V segment lost 3 bases and the J segment 0 bases; nucleotides outside the gene matches: 2. Germline V gives CDR1 SGHRS, CDR2 YFSETQ. CDR3 region: CASSSGTSGSYEQYF. In DNA, the CDR3 is TGCGCCAGCAGCTCCGGGACTAGCGGCTCCTACGAGCAGTACTTC.

The chain is built from TRBV29-1 and TRBJ2-7; D tentatively fits TRBD1 or TRBD2 (5 bases each). This CDR3 region has 13 residues. Trimming removed 6 bases at V and 2 bases at J, with 14 bases between. Per the germline V gene, CDR1 is SQVTM and CDR2 is ANQGSEA. The CDR3 is CSVGTVDTYEQYF. CDR3 DNA sequence: TGCAGCGTAGGGACGGTCGACACCTACGAGCAGTACTTC.

The rearrangement links TRBV20-1 to TRBJ2-1; 10 bases align to TRBD2. The CDR3 sequence is 15 residues long. Trimming at V came to 2 bases and at J to 4 bases, leaving 5 bases not matched to a gene. CDR1 and CDR2 (germline): DFQATT, SNEGSKA (reference sequence). This CDR3 is CSARPSGSLYNEQFF. DNA for the CDR3: TGCAGTGCTAGACCTAGCGGGAGTCTTTACAATGAGCAGTTCTTC.

This clonotype was seen once. This chain links TRBV29-1 with TRBJ2-2; TRBD2 matches at 11 bases. CDR1 is SQVTM and CDR2 is ANQGSEA in the germline V gene. Trimming removed 7 bases from V and 3 bases from J; junction bases left unmatched: 1. The CDR3 consists of 13 residues. CDR3 DNA: TGCAGCGCACTAGCGGGAGACACCGGGGAGCTGTTTTTT. Translating it yields CSALAGDTGELFF.

The chain joins TRBV9 to TRBJ2-2; D is tentatively TRBD1 or TRBD2 (5 bases each). From germline, CDR1 is SGDLS and CDR2 YYNGEE. The V end lost 5 bases, the J end lost 5 bases, and 16 bases lay between the germline ends. The CDR3 spans 15 residues. The CDR3 spells CASSPSGTGTGELFF. DNA of the CDR3: TGTGCCAGCAGTCCCTCCGGGACGGGGACCGGGGAGCTGTTTTTT.